These 14 T cell receptor beta chains came from one sample sequenced in a study of cytomegalovirus exposure and HLA in healthy donors. In the PCR, 60 Vbeta and 13 Jbeta primers were used. Produced via immunoSEQ multiplex PCR; TCRdb's table is partial and in-frame only. The sample records around 140,000 clones, 73% being singletons. Material: PBMCs. These receptors came from a woman between 18 and 29 years old in good health and CMV-seronegative.

This chain joins TRBV5-1 and TRBJ2-7, with unresolved D. Trimming shortened V by 4 bases and J by 2 bases, and 10 bases separated the two germline ends. The CDR3 is made up of 13 amino acids. CDR1 SGHRS and CDR2 YFSETQ come from the germline V gene. As DNA, the CDR3 is TGCGCCAGCAGCCTGACAAGCCCCTACGAGCAGTACTTC. Translating it yields CASSLTSPYEQYF.

The rearrangement links TRBV9 to TRBJ2-7; 12 bases agree with TRBD2. The CDR3 loop spans 13 amino acids. J lost 4 bases, V lost 7 bases, and 3 bases had no gene match. CDR1 SGDLS and CDR2 YYNGEE come from the germline V gene. Here the CDR3 reads CASGLAGNYEQYF. The CDR3 coding sequence is TGTGCCAGCGGACTAGCGGGGAATTACGAGCAGTACTTC.

The V call is TRBV19, the J call TRBJ1-5; 7 positions agree with TRBD1. V lost 9 bases and J lost 2; bases outside the gene matches: 10. The CDR3 has 15 amino acids. Germline loops: CDR1 LNHDA, CDR2 SQIVND (reference sequence). The CDR3 is CASAPTGAGNQPQHF. The CDR3 DNA reads TGTGCCAGCGCCCCCACAGGGGCGGGCAATCAGCCCCAGCATTTT.

V and J are TRBV5-1 and TRBJ2-1, with 9 bases identical to TRBD2. The CDR3 has 21 amino acids. V gave up 0 bases and J gave up 4 bases; unmatched junction bases: 20. Germline lookup yields CDR1 SGHRS and CDR2 YFSETQ. CDR3 loop: CASSLEGGSGLASRWYNEQFF. The CDR3 DNA sequence: TGCGCCAGCAGCTTGGAAGGGGGTAGCGGACTAGCGTCCCGATGGTACAATGAGCAGTTCTTC.

V usage is TRBV19 and J usage is TRBJ1-5, with 8 nucleotides matching TRBD1. J lost 4 bases, V lost 10 bases, and 6 bases had no gene match. CDR3 length: 13 residues. Looked up from germline, CDR1 is LNHDA and CDR2 is SQIVND (reference sequence). CDR3 sequence reads: CATTGQANQPQHF. DNA for the CDR3: TGTGCCACCACGGGACAGGCTAATCAGCCCCAGCATTTT.

This chain connects TRBV19 to TRBJ2-1; 7 nucleotides match TRBD2. J lost 6 bases, V lost 3 bases, and 8 bases had no gene match. CDR3 length equals 15 residues. Germline V lookup: CDR1 LNHDA, CDR2 SQIVND (reference sequence). This chain's CDR3 is CASSIGLGAGNEQFF. The DNA for the CDR3 is TGTGCCAGTAGTATTGGACTAGGTGCTGGCAATGAGCAGTTCTTC.

Details on this clone: One end of the junction does not line up with germline, which may come from a read error. The chain recombines TRBV7-7 with TRBJ2-2; 7 positions match TRBD1. Germline V gene data show CDR1 as SSHAT and CDR2 as FNYEAQ (reference sequence). The CDR3 has 14 amino acids. CDR3: CASSLTQGAGELFF. CDR3 sequence (DNA): TGTGCTAGCAGCTTAACTCAGGGGGCCGGGGAGCTGTTTTTT.

This clone showed up just a few times. The chain recombines TRBV4-3 with TRBJ1-4, with 10 nucleotides matching TRBD1. Germline CDR1 LGHNA, CDR2 YSLEER. With V trimmed by 1 base and J by 11 bases, 4 bases remained unmatched. The CDR3 loop spans 14 amino acids. The DNA of the CDR3 is TGCGCCAGCAGCCAAGGACAGGGGGCTTGGAAACTGTTTTTT. Translated, it gives CASSQGQGAWKLFF.

DNA of the CDR3: TGTGCCAGCAGTGATGGACAGGGTGCAACTAATGAAAAACTGTTTTTT. This encodes CASSDGQGATNEKLFF. The chain uses TRBV25-1 and TRBJ1-4, with 8 bases fitting TRBD1. In germline, CDR1 is MGHDK, CDR2 SYGVNS. CDR3 length: 16 residues. V gave up 3 bases and J gave up 0 bases; unmatched junction bases: 3.

Turning to this clone: One end of the junction does not line up with germline, which may come from a read error. The chain has TRBV6-5 and TRBJ1-1, with TRBD1 as a possible D gene (5 bases). This CDR3 has 15 amino acids. Germline V gene sequence: CDR1 MNHEY, CDR2 SVGAGI. The CDR3 region is CASSSRTGVKTEAFF. The CDR3, as DNA: TGTGCCAGCAGTTCGCGGACGGGGGTGAAGACTGAAGCTTTCTTT.

This clone was seen only a few times. Written as DNA, the CDR3 is TGTGCCAGCAGTTACTCAGGGGCCCTACTAACCTACGAGCAGTACTTC. It translates to CASSYSGALLTYEQYF. The rearrangement joins TRBV6-5 to TRBJ2-7; D might be TRBD1 (5 bases). The CDR3 covers 16 residues. The germline V gene encodes CDR1 MNHEY and CDR2 SVGAGI. Trimming left V 0 bases short and J 2 bases short, with 14 bases between.

This clone turned up a few times. This chain joins TRBV29-1 and TRBJ1-4; D perhaps matches TRBD1 (6 bases). The CDR3 loop spans 14 amino acids. V lost 1 base, J lost 4 bases, and 10 bases lay in between. Per the germline V gene, CDR1 is SQVTM and CDR2 is ANQGSEA. The CDR3 region is CSVEGGGHNEKLFF. The CDR3 nucleotides read TGCAGCGTTGAAGGGGGGGGACATAATGAAAAACTGTTTTTT.

The rearrangement links TRBV6-5 to TRBJ2-5; 8 nucleotides agree with TRBD2. V lost 5 bases to trimming and J lost 1 base; unmatched junction nucleotides: 3. The CDR3 covers 14 residues. Germline CDR1 MNHEY, CDR2 SVGAGI. CDR3 sequence (DNA): TGTGCCAGCAGTCGAACTAGCGGCCAAGAGACCCAGTACTTC. This translates into CASSRTSGQETQYF.

This sequence joins TRBV9 and TRBJ1-1; 8 bases line up with TRBD1. The J segment lost 1 base and the V segment lost 0 bases, leaving 8 bases of the junction unmatched. The V gene's germline CDR1 is SGDLS and CDR2 YYNGEE. The CDR3 is 17 amino acids. In nucleotides, the CDR3 is TGTGCCAGCAGCGTAGCCCCAGGGGGCGCGGAGAACACTGAAGCTTTCTTT. It is translated as CASSVAPGGAENTEAFF.